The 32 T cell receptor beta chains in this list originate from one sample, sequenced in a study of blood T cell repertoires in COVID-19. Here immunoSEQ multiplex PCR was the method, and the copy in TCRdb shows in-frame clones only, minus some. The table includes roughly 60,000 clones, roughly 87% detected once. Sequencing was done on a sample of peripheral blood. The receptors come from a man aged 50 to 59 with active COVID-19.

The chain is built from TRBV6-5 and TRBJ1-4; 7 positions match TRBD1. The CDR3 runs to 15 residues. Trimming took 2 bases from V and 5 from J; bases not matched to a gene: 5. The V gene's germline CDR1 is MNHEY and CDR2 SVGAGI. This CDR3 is CASSYAGQKNEKLFF. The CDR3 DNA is TGTGCCAGCAGTTACGCGGGACAGAAGAATGAAAAACTGTTTTTT.

The chain's CDR3 is CASSQEEGHTEAFF. CDR3 in DNA: TGCGCCAGCAGCCAAGAAGAGGGTCACACTGAAGCTTTCTTT. The genes are TRBV4-3 and TRBJ1-1; D not certain. V shed 0 bases and J shed 3 bases, with 8 bases lying between them. This CDR3 contains 14 residues. CDR1 LGHNA and CDR2 YSLEER come from the germline V gene.

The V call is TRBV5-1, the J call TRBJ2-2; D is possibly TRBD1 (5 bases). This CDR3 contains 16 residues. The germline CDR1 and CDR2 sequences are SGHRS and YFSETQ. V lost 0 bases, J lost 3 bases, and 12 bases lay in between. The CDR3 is CASSLARWGDTGELFF. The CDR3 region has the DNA TGCGCCAGCAGCTTGGCCAGGTGGGGCGACACCGGGGAGCTGTTTTTT.

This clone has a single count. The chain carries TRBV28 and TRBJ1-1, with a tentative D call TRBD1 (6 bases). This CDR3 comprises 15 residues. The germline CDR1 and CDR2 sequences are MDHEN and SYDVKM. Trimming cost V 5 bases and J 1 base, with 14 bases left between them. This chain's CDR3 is CASSPIPDRNTEAFF. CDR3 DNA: TGTGCCAGCAGTCCAATCCCGGACAGGAACACTGAAGCTTTCTTT.

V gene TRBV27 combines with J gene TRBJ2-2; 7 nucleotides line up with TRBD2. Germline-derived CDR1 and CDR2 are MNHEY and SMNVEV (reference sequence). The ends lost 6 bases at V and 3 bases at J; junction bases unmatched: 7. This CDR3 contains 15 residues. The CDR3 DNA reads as TGTGCCAGCAGCCCGGGGAGGGGCTACACCGGGGAGCTGTTTTTT. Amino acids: CASSPGRGYTGELFF.

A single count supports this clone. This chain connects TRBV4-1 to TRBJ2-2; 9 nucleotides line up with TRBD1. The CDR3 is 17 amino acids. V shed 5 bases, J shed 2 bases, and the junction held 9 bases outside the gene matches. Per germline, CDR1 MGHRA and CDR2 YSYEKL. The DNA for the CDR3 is TGCGCCAGCAGCAAACCCGGACAGGGGCCTAACACCGGGGAGCTGTTTTTT. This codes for CASSKPGQGPNTGELFF.

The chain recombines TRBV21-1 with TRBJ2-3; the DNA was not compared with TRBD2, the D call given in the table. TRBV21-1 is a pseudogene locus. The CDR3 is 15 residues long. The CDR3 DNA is TGTGCCAGCAGCAAGGAGCGGGGGGTGGCAGATACGCAGTATTTT. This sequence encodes CASSKERGVADTQYF.

The CDR3 DNA reads as TGTGCCAGCTCATCGTATCCGGGATCCGTAGAGGAGAATATCTATGGCTACACCTTC. Translated: CASSSYPGSVEENIYGYTF. The chain couples TRBV18 to TRBJ1-2; D gene unclear. This CDR3 has 19 residues. The germline V and J ends were trimmed by 5 bases and 4 bases, with 29 bases remaining between them. CDR1 and CDR2 from the germline V gene are KGHSH and LQKENI.

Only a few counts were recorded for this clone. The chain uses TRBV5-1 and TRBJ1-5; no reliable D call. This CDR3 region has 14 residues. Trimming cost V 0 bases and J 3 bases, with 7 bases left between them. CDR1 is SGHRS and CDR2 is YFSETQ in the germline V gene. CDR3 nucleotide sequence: TGCGCCAGCAGCTTGGAGGGAGTCAATCAGCCCCAGCATTTT. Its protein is CASSLEGVNQPQHF.

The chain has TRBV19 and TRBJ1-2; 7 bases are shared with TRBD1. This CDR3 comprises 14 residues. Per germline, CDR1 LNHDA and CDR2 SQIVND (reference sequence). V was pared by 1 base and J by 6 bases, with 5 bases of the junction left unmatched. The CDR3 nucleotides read TGTGCCAGTAGTATAGGTCGGGGACAGAATGGCTACACCTTC. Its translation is CASSIGRGQNGYTF.

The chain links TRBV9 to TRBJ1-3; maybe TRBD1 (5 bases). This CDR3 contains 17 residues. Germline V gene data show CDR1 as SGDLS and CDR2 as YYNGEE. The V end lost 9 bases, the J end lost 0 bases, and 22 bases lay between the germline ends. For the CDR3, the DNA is TGTGCCACCAGGGCCCTTTGGGAGGGGACCTCTGGAAACACCATATATTTT. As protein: CATRALWEGTSGNTIYF.

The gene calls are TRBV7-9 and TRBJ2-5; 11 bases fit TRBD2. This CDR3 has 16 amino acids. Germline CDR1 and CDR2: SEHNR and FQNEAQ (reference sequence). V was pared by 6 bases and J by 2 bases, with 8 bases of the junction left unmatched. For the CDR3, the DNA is TGTGCCAGCAGTCGCGCCGTAGCGGGGGGGCAAGAGACCCAGTACTTC. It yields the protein CASSRAVAGGQETQYF.

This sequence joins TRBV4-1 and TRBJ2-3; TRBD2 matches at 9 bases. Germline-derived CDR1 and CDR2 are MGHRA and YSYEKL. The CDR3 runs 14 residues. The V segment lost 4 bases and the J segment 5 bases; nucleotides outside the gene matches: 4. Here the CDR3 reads CASSRGGAGDTQYF. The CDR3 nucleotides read TGCGCCAGCAGCCGCGGGGGGGCGGGAGATACGCAGTATTTT.

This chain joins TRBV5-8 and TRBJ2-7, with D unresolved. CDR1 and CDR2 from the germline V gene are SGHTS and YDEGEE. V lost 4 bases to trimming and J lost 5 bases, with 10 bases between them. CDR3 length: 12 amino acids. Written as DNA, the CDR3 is TGTGCCAGCAGCCGCGTTTTCCACGAGCAGTACTTC. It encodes CASSRVFHEQYF.

CDR3 residues: CASSPSGGSNTEAFF. The DNA for the CDR3 is TGTGCCAGCAGCCCTAGCGGGGGATCGAACACTGAAGCTTTCTTT. This chain uses TRBV7-3 with TRBJ1-1; maybe TRBD1 (5 bases). Per the germline V gene, CDR1 is SGHTA and CDR2 is FQGTGA. This CDR3 contains 15 residues. Trimming pared 5 bases from V and 1 base from J, leaving 14 bases between.

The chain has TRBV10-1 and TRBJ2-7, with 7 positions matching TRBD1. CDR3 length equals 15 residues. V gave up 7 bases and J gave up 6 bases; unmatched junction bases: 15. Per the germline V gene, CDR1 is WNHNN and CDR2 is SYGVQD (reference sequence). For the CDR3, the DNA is TGCGCCAGCAACCGGGACAGACACATTCCTGGCGAGCAGTACTTC. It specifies CASNRDRHIPGEQYF.

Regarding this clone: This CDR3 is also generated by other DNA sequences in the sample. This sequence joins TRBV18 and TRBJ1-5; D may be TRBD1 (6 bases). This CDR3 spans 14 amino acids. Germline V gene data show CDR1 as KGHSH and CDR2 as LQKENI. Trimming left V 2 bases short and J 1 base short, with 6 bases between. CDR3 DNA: TGTGCCAGCTCACCAGGACAGAGCAATCAGCCCCAGCATTTT. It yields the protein CASSPGQSNQPQHF.

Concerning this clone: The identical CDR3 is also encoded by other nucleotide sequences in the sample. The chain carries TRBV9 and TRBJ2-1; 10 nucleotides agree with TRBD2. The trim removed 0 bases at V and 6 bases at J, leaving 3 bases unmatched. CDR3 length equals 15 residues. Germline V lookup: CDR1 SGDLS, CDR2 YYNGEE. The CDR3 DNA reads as TGTGCCAGCAGCGTAGGGCTAGCGGGGGTCAATGAGCAGTTCTTC. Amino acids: CASSVGLAGVNEQFF.

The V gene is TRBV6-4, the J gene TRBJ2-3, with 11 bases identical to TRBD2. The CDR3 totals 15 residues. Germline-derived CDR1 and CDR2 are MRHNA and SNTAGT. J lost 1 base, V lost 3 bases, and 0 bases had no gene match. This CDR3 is CASSETSGGTDTQYF. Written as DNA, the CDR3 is TGTGCCAGCAGTGAGACTAGCGGGGGCACAGATACGCAGTATTTT.

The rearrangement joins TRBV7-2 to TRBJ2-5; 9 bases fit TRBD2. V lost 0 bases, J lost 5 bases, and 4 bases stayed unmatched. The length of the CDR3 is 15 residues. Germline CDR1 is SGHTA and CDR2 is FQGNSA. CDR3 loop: CASSLASGGGETQYF. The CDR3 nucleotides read TGTGCCAGCAGCTTAGCTAGCGGGGGCGGGGAGACCCAGTACTTC.

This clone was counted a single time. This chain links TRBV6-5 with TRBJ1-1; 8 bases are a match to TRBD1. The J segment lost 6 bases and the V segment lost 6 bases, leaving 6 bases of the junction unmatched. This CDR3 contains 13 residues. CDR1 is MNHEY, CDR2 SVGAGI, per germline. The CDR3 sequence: CASSSGGWAEAFF. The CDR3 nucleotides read TGTGCCAGCAGCTCAGGGGGCTGGGCTGAAGCTTTCTTT.

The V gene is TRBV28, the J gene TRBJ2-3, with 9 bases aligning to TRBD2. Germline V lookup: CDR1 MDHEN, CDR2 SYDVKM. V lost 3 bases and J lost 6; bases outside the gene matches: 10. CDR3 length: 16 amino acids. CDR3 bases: TGTGCCAGCAGTTTGGTTAGCGGGGGTTCCCCGGATACGCAGTATTTT. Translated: CASSLVSGGSPDTQYF.

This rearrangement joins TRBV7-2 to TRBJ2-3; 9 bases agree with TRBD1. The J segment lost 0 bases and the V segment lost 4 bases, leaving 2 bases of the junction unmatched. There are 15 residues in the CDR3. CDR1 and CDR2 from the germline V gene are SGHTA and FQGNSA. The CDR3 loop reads CASSYGTGSTDTQYF. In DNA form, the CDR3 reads TGTGCCAGCAGCTACGGGACAGGGAGCACAGATACGCAGTATTTT. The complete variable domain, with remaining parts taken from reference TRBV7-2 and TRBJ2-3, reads GAGVSQSPSNKVTEKGKDVELRCDPISGHTALYWYRQSLGQGLEFLIYFQGNSAPDKSGLPSDRFSAERTGGSVSTLTIQRTQQEDSAVYLCASSYGTGSTDTQYFGPGTRLTVL.

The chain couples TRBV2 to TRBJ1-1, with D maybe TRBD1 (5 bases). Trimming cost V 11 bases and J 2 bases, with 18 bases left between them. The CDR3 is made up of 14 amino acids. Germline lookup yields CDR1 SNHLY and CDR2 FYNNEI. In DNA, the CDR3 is TGTGCCGCAGGGCTAGGACACGCCAACACTGAAGCTTTCTTT. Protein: CAAGLGHANTEAFF.

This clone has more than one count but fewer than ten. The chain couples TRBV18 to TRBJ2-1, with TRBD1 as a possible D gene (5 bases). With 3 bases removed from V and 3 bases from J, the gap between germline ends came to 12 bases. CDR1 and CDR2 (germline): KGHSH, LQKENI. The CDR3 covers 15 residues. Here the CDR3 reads CASSPISTVYNEQFF. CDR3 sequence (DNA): TGTGCCAGCTCACCGATCTCGACAGTCTACAATGAGCAGTTCTTC.

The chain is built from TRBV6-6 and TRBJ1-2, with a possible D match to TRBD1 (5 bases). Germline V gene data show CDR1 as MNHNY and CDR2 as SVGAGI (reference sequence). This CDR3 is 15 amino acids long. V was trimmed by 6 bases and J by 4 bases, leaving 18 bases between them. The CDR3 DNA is TGTGCCAGCAGGGAACGGGAGGGGATCCCCTATGGCTACACCTTC. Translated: CASREREGIPYGYTF.

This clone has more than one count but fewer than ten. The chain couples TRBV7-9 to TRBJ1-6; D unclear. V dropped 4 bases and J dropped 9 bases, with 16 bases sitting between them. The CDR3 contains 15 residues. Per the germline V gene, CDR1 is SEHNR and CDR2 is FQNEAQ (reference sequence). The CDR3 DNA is TGTGCCAGCAGCTCGACAACACTACGGGGTTCACCCCTCCACTTT. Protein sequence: CASSSTTLRGSPLHF.

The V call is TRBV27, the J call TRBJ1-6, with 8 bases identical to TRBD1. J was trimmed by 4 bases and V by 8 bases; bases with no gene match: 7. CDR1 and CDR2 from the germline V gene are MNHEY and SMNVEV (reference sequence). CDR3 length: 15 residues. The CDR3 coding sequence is TGTGCCAGCTGGGACAGGAGAAAATATAATTCACCCCTCCACTTT. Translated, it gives CASWDRRKYNSPLHF.

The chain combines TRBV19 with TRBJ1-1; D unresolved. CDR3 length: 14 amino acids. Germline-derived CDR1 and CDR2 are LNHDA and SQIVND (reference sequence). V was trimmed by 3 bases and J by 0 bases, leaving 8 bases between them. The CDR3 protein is CASSIVRMNTEAFF. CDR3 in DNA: TGTGCCAGTAGTATCGTCAGGATGAACACTGAAGCTTTCTTT.

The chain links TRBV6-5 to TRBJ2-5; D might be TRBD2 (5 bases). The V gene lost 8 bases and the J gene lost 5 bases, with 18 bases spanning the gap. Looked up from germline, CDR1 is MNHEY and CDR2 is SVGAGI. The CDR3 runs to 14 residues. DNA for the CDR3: TGTGCCAGCTCGCGTGGGCTAGCTCGCGAGACCCAGTACTTC. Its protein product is CASSRGLARETQYF.

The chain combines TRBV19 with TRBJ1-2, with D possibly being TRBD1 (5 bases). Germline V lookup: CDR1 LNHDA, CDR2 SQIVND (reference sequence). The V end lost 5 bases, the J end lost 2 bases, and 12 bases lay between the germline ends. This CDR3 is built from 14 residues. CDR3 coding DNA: TGTGCCAGTAGTCGCAACGCAGGGAACTATGGCTACACCTTC. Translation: CASSRNAGNYGYTF. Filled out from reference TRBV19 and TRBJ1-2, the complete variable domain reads DGGITQSPKYLFRKEGQNVTLSCEQNLNHDAMYWYRQDPGQGLRLIYYSQIVNDFQKGDIAEGYSVSREKKESFPLTVTSAQKNPTAFYLCASSRNAGNYGYTFGSGTRLTVV.

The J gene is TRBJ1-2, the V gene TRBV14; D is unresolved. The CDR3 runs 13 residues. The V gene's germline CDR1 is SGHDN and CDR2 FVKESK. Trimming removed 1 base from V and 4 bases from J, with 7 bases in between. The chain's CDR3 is CASSQAHSYGYTF. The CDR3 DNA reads TGTGCCAGCAGCCAAGCGCACAGCTATGGCTACACCTTC.